This T cell receptor (beta chain) was observed in a study of regulatory T cells in long-lasting Graves disease. Time point described: newly diagnosed GD, antithyroid drugs for less than 3 months. TCR sequences were obtained from RNA taken from PBMCs. This CDR3 has 14 amino acids. V lost 7 bases and J 1 base, leaving 13 bases between the germline ends. Germline CDR1 reads MNHEY; CDR2 reads SVGEGT. Assembly of TCR beta libraries relied on iRepertoire HTBI primers together with Arm-PCR of CDR3 regions. Per the study methods: Across samples, about 56 TRBV and some 13 TRBJ segments were found. TCRdb called the multiplex PCR reads again in MiXCR, with one record for every CDR3 protein. For this entry, the V and J calls and clone size follow TCRdb and not the study's own pipeline. The sample lists approximately 360,000 distinct CDR3 sequences, 12% occurring once. Regarding the study as a whole: Persistent disease showed a preference for TRBV28, TRBJ1-2 and TRBJ2-5.

A few counts support this clonotype. No antigen is known for it. In addition, the sample was reused for a study of T cells in Graves' hyperthyroidism and ophthalmopathy. That study reports: Patients were excluded for uncontrolled infection, other autoimmune disease, pregnancy or lactation. Using the HTBI primer set, a first-round RT-PCR was run on the TCR CDR3.

Material: peripheral blood mononuclear cells (PBMCs), obtained at new diagnosis, from a patient treated with antithyroid drugs. This chain connects TRBV6-2 or TRBV6-3 to TRBJ1-1; D is ambiguous. This sequence was found in a woman aged 18-29 years with Graves disease. The CDR3 bases are TGTGCCAGCACCACCAATTCCCCGAACACTGAAGCTTTCTTT. This translates into CASTTNSPNTEAFF.